This T cell receptor (beta chain) was recovered during a study of blood T cell repertoires in COVID-19. Across the study: PBMCs, B-cell-depleted T cells, or T cells were the source of the cDNA or gDNA that made up the material.

The assay was immunoSEQ multiplex PCR, and TCRdb's table has in-frame clones only and misses some. Among 70,000 to 85,000 clones listed, roughly four fifths were seen once. The source material was peripheral blood. This TCR was recovered from a human donor in a cohort sampled during active COVID-19.

CDR3 DNA sequence: TGCGCCAGCAGCTTGGACGGTCTCAATGAGCAGTTCTTC. This codes for CASSLDGLNEQFF. This chain connects TRBV5-1 to TRBJ2-1; D remains ambiguous. V gave up 0 bases and J gave up 6 bases, with 7 bases separating them. This CDR3 contains 13 residues. The germline V gene encodes CDR1 SGHRS and CDR2 YFSETQ.